The clone carrying this T cell receptor (beta chain) was counted a few times. The junction does not match germline at one end; this may be a read error. The source of the sample is a study of patients and donors after allogeneic stem cell transplantation. The V gene's germline CDR1 is DFQATT and CDR2 SNEGSKA (reference sequence). This CDR3 is 11 amino acids long. TCRdb re-analysed the RT-PCR reads in MiXCR, keeping a single row per CDR3 protein. The sample contains over 130,000 distinct CDR3 sequences, approximately 37% of which appear only once. The receptor comes from a human donor who was either an allogeneic HSCT recipient or a stem cell or donor lymphocyte infusion donor (not recorded which). It is not recorded whose cells these are; they may come from a transplant donor. V and J are TRBV20-1 and TRBJ1-5; D perhaps matches TRBD1 (5 bases). The sequenced sample consisted of blood, either unsorted or a sorted T cell fraction (not recorded which). CDR3 protein: CSARAPGTVYF. In DNA form, the CDR3 reads TGCAGTGCTAGGGCCCCCGGGACTGTTTATTTT.